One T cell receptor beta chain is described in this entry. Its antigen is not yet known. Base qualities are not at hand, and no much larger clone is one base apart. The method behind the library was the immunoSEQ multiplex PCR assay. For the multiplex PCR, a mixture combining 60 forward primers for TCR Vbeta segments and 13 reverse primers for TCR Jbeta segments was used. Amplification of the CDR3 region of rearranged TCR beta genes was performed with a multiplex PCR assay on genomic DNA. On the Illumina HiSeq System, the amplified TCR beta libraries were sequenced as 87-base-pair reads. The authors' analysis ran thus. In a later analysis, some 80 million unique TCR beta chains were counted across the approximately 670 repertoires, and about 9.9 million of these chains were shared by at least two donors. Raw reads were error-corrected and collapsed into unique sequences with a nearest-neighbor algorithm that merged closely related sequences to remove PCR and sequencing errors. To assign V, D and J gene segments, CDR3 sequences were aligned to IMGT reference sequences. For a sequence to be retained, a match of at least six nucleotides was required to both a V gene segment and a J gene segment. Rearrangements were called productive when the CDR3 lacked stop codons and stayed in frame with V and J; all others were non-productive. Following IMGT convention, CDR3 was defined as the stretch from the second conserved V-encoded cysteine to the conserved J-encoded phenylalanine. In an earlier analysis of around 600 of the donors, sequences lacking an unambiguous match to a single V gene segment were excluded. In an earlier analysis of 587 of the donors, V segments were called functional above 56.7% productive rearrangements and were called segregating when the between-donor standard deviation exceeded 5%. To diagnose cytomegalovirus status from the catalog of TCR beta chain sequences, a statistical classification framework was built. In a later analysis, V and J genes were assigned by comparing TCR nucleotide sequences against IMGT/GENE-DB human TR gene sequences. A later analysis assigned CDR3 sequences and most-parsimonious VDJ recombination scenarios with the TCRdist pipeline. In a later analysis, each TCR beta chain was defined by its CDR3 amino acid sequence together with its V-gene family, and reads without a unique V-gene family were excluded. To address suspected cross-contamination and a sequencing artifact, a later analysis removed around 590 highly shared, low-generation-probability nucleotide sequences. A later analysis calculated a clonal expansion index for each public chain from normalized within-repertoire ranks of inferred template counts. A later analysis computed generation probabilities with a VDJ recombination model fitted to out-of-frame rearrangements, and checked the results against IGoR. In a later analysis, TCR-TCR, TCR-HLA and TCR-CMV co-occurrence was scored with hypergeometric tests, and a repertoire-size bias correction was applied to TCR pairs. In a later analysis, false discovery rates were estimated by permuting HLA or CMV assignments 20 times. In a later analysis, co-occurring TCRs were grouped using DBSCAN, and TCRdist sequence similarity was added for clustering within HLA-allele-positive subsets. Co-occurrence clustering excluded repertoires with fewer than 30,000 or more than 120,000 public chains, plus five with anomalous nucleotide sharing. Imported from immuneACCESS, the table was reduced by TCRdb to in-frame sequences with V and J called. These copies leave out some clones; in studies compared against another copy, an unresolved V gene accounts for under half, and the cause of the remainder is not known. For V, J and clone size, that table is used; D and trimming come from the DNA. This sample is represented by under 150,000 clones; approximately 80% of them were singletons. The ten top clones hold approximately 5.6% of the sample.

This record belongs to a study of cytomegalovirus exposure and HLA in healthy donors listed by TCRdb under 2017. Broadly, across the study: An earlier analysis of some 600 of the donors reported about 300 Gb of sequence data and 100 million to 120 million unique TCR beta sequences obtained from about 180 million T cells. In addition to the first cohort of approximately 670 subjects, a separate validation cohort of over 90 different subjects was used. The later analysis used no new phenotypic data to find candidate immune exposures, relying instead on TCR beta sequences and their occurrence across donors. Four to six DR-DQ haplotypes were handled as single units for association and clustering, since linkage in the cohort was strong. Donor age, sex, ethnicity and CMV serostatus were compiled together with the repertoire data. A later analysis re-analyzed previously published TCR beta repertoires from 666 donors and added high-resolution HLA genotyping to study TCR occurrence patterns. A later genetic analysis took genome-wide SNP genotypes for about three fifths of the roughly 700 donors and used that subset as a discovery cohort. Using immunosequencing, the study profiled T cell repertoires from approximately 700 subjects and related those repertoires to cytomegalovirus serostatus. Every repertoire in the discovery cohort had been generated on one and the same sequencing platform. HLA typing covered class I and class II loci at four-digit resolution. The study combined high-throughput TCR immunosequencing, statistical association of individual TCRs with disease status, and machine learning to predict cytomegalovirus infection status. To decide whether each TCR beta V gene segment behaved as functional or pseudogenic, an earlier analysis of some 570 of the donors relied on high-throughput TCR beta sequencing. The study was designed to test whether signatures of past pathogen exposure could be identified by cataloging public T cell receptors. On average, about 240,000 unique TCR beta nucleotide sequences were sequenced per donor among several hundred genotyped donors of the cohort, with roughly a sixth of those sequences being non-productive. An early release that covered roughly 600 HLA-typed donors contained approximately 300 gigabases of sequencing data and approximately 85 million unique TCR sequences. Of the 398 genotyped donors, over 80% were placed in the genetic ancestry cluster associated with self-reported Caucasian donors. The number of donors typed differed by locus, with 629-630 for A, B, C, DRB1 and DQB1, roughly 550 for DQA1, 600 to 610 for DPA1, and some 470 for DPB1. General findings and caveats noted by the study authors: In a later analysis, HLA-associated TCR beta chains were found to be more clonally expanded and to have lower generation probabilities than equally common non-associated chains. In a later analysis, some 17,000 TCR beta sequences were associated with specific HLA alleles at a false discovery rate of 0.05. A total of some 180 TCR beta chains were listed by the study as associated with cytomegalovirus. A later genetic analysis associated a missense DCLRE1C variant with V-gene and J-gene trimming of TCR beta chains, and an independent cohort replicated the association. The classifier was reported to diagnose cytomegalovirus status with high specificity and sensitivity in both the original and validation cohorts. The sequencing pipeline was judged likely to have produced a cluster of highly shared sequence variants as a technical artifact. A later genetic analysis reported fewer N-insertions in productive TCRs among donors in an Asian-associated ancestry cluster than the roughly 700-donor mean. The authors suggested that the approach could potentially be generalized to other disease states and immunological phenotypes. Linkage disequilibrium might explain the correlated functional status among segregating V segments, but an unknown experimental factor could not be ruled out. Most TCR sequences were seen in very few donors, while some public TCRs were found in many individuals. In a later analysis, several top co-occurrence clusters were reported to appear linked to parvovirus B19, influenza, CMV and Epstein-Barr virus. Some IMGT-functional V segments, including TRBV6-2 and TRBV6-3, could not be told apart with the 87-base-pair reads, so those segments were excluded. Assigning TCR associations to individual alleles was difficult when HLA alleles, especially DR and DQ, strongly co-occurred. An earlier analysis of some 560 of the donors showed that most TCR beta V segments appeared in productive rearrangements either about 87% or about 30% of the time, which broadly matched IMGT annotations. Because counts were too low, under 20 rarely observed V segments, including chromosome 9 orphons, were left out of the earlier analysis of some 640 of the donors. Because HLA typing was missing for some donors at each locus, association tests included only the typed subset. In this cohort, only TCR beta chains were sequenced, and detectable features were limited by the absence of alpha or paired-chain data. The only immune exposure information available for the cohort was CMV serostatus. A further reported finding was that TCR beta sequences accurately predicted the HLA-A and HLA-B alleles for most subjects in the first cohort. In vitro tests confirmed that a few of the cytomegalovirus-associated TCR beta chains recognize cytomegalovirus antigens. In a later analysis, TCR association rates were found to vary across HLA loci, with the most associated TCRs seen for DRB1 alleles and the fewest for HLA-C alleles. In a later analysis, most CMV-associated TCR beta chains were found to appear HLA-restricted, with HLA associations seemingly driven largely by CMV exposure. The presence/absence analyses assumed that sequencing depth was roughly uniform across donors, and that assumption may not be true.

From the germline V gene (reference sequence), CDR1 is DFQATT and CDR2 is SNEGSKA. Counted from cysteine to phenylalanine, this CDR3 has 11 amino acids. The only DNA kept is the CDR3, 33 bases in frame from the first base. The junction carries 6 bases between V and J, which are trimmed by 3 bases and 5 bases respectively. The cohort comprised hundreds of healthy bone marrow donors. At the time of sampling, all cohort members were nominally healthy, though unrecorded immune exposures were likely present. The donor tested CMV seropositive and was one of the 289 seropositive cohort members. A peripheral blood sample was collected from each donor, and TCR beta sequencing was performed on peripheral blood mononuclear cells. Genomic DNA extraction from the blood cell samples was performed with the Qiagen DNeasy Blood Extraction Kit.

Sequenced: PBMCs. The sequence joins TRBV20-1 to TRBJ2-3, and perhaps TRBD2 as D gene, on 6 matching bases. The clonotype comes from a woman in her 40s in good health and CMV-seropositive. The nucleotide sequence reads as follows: TGCAGTGCTAGCGGGGGAGATACGCAGTATTTT. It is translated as CSASGGDTQYF.